The next 22 T cell receptor beta chains were all read from a single sample in a study of monozygotic twins with inflammatory bowel disease. From the 5' RACE reads, TCRdb lists one entry per CDR3 protein and no DNA. This listing includes about 300,000 distinct CDR3 sequences. Material for sequencing was blood. The receptors here all came from a human donor with ulcerative colitis or Crohn's disease, or a healthy co-twin of an affected twin (not recorded which).

This chain connects TRBV12-3 or TRBV12-4 to TRBJ2-3; absent DNA, TCRdb's TRBD1 call cannot be checked. The length of the CDR3 is 15 residues. The CDR3 reads CASSLAAGTKNTQYF.

The rearrangement links TRBV27 to TRBJ2-6; TCRdb's D call, TRBD1, is unchecked because there is no DNA. The CDR3 covers 18 residues. Per the germline V gene, CDR1 is MNHEY and CDR2 is SMNVEV (reference sequence). The CDR3 reads CASRMITGIGSGANVLTF.

This chain links TRBV7-2 with TRBJ2-5; TCRdb reports TRBD2, a call that lacks DNA to check it against. This CDR3 has 16 residues. Germline-derived CDR1 and CDR2 are SGHTA and FQGNSA. The CDR3 sequence is CASTTGASGVQETQYF. The complete variable domain, with remaining parts taken from reference TRBV7-2 and TRBJ2-5, reads GAGVSQSPSNKVTEKGKDVELRCDPISGHTALYWYRQSLGQGLEFLIYFQGNSAPDKSGLPSDRFSAERTGGSVSTLTIQRTQQEDSAVYLCASTTGASGVQETQYFGPGTRLLVL.

The chain has TRBV12-3 or TRBV12-4 and TRBJ2-3; TCRdb selects TRBD1, and the lack of DNA leaves this call unchecked. The CDR3 contains 16 residues. CDR3 in amino acids: CASSPEGDSSTDTQYF.

The gene calls are TRBV20-1 and TRBJ2-7. The CDR3 is made up of 15 amino acids. CDR1 is DFQATT, CDR2 SNEGSKA, per germline (reference sequence). The CDR3 loop reads CSAREARGTSYEQYF.

The gene calls are TRBV27 and TRBJ1-2. This CDR3 has 13 residues. Germline-derived CDR1 and CDR2 are MNHEY and SMNVEV (reference sequence). Here the CDR3 reads CASSPDTDYGYTF.

The gene calls are TRBV5-6 and TRBJ2-4; TCRdb gives TRBD1 as the D gene, but with no DNA this cannot be confirmed. The germline gives CDR1 SGHDT, CDR2 YYEEEE. The CDR3 loop spans 14 amino acids. CDR3 sequence: CASRTSSKGDIQYF.

The rearrangement links TRBV2 to TRBJ2-1; TCRdb gives TRBD1 as the D gene, but with no DNA this cannot be confirmed. This CDR3 has 11 amino acids. Looked up from germline, CDR1 is SNHLY and CDR2 is FYNNEI. This CDR3 is CASSLSAEQFF.

This chain links TRBV9 with TRBJ2-3. The CDR3 is made up of 15 amino acids. Germline CDR1 is SGDLS and CDR2 is YYNGEE. CDR3 region: CASSVELGGSDTQYF.

This chain connects TRBV11-3 to TRBJ2-7; TCRdb returns TRBD2, unconfirmable since there is no DNA. Per germline, CDR1 SGHNT and CDR2 YENEEA. The CDR3 spans 18 residues. The CDR3 region is CASSRQGVLVVGSYEQYF.

The chain uses TRBV12-3 or TRBV12-4 and TRBJ1-5; no DNA is available, so the TRBD1 call from TCRdb remains unchecked. The CDR3 runs 14 residues. CDR3 residues: CASSPDSLNQPQHF.

This rearrangement joins TRBV2 to TRBJ2-1; the TRBD1 assignment by TCRdb is unverifiable without DNA. This CDR3 has 13 residues. CDR1 and CDR2 (germline): SNHLY, FYNNEI. CDR3 in amino acids: CATTDSSYNEQFF.

The rearrangement links TRBV28 to TRBJ1-4; the TCRdb D gene call, TRBD1, has no DNA to confirm it. From germline, CDR1 is MDHEN and CDR2 SYDVKM. This CDR3 is 14 amino acids long. The CDR3 reads CASIKQGKNEKLFF.

V usage is TRBV20-1 and J usage is TRBJ2-1. Germline values: CDR1 DFQATT, CDR2 SNEGSKA (reference sequence). The CDR3 covers 12 residues. This chain's CDR3 is CSARDYDVVQFF.

The rearrangement links TRBV29-1 to TRBJ2-4; the TCRdb call, TRBD2, lacks DNA for checking. CDR1 is SQVTM, CDR2 ANQGSEA, per germline. This CDR3 comprises 14 residues. CDR3 in amino acids: CSVQKLAGDVIQYF.

The chain links TRBV9 to TRBJ2-1; TCRdb returns TRBD2, unconfirmable since there is no DNA. The CDR3 sequence is 17 residues long. CDR1 is SGDLS, CDR2 YYNGEE, per germline. This CDR3 reads CASSVVASGGQRLEQFF. The full variable domain, rest sourced from reference TRBV9 and TRBJ2-1, is DSGVTQTPKHLITATGQRVTLRCSPRSGDLSVYWYQQSLDQGLQFLIQYYNGEERAKGNILERFSAQQFPDLHSELNLSSLELGDSALYFCASSVVASGGQRLEQFFGPGTRLTVL.

The V and J genes are TRBV6-2 or TRBV6-3 and TRBJ1-4; without DNA, the TCRdb call of TRBD1 cannot be checked. CDR3 length: 13 residues. From germline, CDR1 is MNHEY and CDR2 SVGEGT. The CDR3 sequence: CASSSRTGEKLFF.

The chain carries TRBV13 and TRBJ1-5; TCRdb's D call of TRBD1 is untestable without DNA. The CDR3 runs to 16 residues. Germline lookup yields CDR1 PRHDT and CDR2 FYEKMQ (reference sequence). CDR3 protein: CASSSRGTGVDQPQHF. The full variable domain, in which reference TRBV13 and TRBJ1-5 provide the parts outside the CDR3, is AAGVIQSPRHLIKEKRETATLKCYPIPRHDTVYWYQQGPGQDPQFLISFYEKMQSDKGSIPDRFSAQQFSDYHSELNMSSLELGDSALYFCASSSRGTGVDQPQHFGDGTRLSIL.

V and J are TRBV29-1 and TRBJ2-1; TCRdb outputs TRBD2, but without DNA this stays unchecked. The germline V gene has CDR1 SQVTM and CDR2 ANQGSEA. The CDR3 covers 14 residues. The CDR3 is CSVDGLKGNNEQFF.

CDR3 loop: CASSLSQGRGEQFF. V is TRBV27 and J is TRBJ2-1; TCRdb lists TRBD1, though no DNA is available to test this call. Per the germline V gene, CDR1 is MNHEY and CDR2 is SMNVEV (reference sequence). The CDR3 length is 14 residues.

The rearrangement links TRBV7-3 to TRBJ2-5; TCRdb lists TRBD1, though no DNA is available to test this call. The CDR3 totals 17 residues. Germline assignment: CDR1 SGHTA and CDR2 FQGTGA. The CDR3 loop is CASSFGRTPRGQETQYF. The full variable domain, its missing parts supplied by reference TRBV7-3 and TRBJ2-5, is GAGVSQTPSNKVTEKGKYVELRCDPISGHTALYWYRQSLGQGPEFLIYFQGTGAADDSGLPNDRFFAVRPEGSVSTLKIQRTERGDSAVYLCASSFGRTPRGQETQYFGPGTRLLVL.

The rearrangement uses TRBV7-9 and TRBJ2-7; the TRBD1 assignment by TCRdb is unverifiable without DNA. The CDR3 has 16 residues. Germline V gene lookup returns CDR1 SEHNR and CDR2 FQNEAQ (reference sequence). The CDR3 is CASRIGQGGFVYEQYF.